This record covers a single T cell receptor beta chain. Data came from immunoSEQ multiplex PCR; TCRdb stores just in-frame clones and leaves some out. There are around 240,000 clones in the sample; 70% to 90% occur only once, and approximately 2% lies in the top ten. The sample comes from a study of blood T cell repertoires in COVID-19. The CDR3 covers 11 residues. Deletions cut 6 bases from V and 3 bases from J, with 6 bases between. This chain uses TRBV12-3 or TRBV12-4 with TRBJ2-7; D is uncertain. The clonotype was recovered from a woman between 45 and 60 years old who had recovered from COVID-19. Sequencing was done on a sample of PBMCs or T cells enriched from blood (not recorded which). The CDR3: CASRANYEQYF. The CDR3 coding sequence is TGTGCCAGCAGGGCAAACTACGAGCAGTACTTC.